These 27 T cell receptor beta chains share one sample of origin, sequenced in a study of T cell repertoires in cytomegalovirus infection. TCRdb fed the reads into MiXCR, producing one record per CDR3 protein. This sample yields about 320,000 distinct CDR3 sequences, of which 9% to 9.5% are seen a single time; 4.3% belongs to the top ten. The material sequenced was PBMCs. These receptor sequences come from a human donor in good health (CMV status not recorded). Some clones in this sample may be carry-over from other donors' samples.

The sample holds many counts of this clonotype. The chain uses TRBV7-6 and TRBJ2-5; no clear D gene. The CDR3 is 13 residues long. V lost 1 base to trimming and J lost 2 bases, with 5 bases between them. From germline, CDR1 is SGHVS and CDR2 FNYEAQ. CDR3 DNA: TGTGCCAGCAGCTTAGACCCTCAAGAGACCCAGTACTTC. Residues: CASSLDPQETQYF.

This clonotype was seen at least ten times. The chain employs TRBV7-3 and TRBJ1-2; 8 bases are shared with TRBD1. CDR1 and CDR2 from the germline V gene are SGHTA and FQGTGA. The junction had 6 bases not matched to a gene; V was cut back by 5 bases and J by 7 bases. The CDR3 has 13 residues. In nucleotides, the CDR3 is TGTGCCAGCAGCCTGAGCAGGGGGCTTGGCTACACCTTC. Translating it yields CASSLSRGLGYTF.

The chain joins TRBV24-1 to TRBJ2-1; 10 positions match TRBD2. The CDR3 runs 16 residues. Germline loops: CDR1 KGHDR, CDR2 SFDVKD. J lost 6 bases, V lost 0 bases, and 4 bases had no gene match. CDR3 loop: CATSDLQLAGANEQFF. CDR3 sequence (DNA): TGTGCCACCAGTGATTTGCAGCTAGCGGGAGCCAATGAGCAGTTCTTC.

This chain links TRBV7-3 with TRBJ2-1; D is unresolved. CDR1 SGHTA and CDR2 FQGTGA come from the germline V gene. There are 15 residues in the CDR3. Deletions cut 2 bases from V and 4 bases from J, with 12 bases between. The CDR3 DNA is TGTGCCAGCAGCTTAGTAAGCGCTCCGTACAATGAGCAGTTCTTC. Residues: CASSLVSAPYNEQFF.

Ten or more counts support this clonotype. The chain joins TRBV6-2 or TRBV6-3 to TRBJ2-2, with D perhaps matching TRBD2 (7 bases). CDR1 and CDR2 from the germline V gene are MNHEY and SVGEGT. The CDR3 is made up of 16 amino acids. The ends were cut back, 8 bases at V and 4 bases at J, with 20 bases in the middle. CDR3 nucleotides: TGTGCCAGCGCCGAACATCGGGGGGCCAGCACCGGGGAGCTGTTTTTT. It specifies CASAEHRGASTGELFF.

This clonotype was observed a few times. The chain is built from TRBV12-3 or TRBV12-4 and TRBJ1-2; perhaps TRBD1 as D (5 bases). The CDR3 is made up of 13 amino acids. V was cut by 6 bases and J by 6 bases, with 14 bases left in between. The CDR3 bases are TGTGCCAGCAGGGACACCGGGGGAGATGGCTACACCTTC. This translates into CASRDTGGDGYTF.

DNA for the CDR3: TGTGCCAGCAGTCCGCCGGGACAGGGTTACGAGCAGTACTTC. This translates into CASSPPGQGYEQYF. This chain uses TRBV12-3 or TRBV12-4 with TRBJ2-7; 9 bases are shared with TRBD1. The V gene end was trimmed by 5 bases and the J gene end by 4 bases; junction bases not matched to a gene: 6. This CDR3 contains 14 residues.

The chain combines TRBV12-3 or TRBV12-4 with TRBJ1-5; maybe TRBD1 (5 bases). The V gene lost 10 bases and the J gene lost 0 bases, with 16 bases spanning the gap. CDR3 size: 15 residues. Written as DNA, the CDR3 is TGTGCCACCGCCCAGGGAGGAGGTAGCAATCAGCCCCAGCATTTT. Translation: CATAQGGGSNQPQHF.

This clonotype showed up just a few times. This sequence joins TRBV20-1 and TRBJ1-2, with 7 nucleotides matching TRBD1. V shed 5 bases and J 8 bases; nucleotides not matched to a gene: 2. The CDR3 has 10 amino acids. Per the germline V gene, CDR1 is DFQATT and CDR2 is SNEGSKA (reference sequence). CDR3 DNA: TGCAGTGCTTGGACAGGCGGCTACACCTTC. Translation: CSAWTGGYTF.

This clonotype was seen a handful of times. The gene calls are TRBV12-3 or TRBV12-4 and TRBJ2-7, with D possibly matching TRBD1 (5 bases). Trimming removed 7 bases from V and 4 bases from J, with 17 bases in between. There are 14 residues in the CDR3. The chain's CDR3 is CASTRASRWYEQYF. CDR3 nucleotides: TGTGCCAGCACCAGGGCGTCCCGATGGTACGAGCAGTACTTC.

This clonotype showed up just a few times. The chain employs TRBV24-1 and TRBJ2-1; 11 positions agree with TRBD2. The germline V gene encodes CDR1 KGHDR and CDR2 SFDVKD. This CDR3 region has 15 residues. V lost 3 bases and J lost 7; bases outside the gene matches: 4. The CDR3, as DNA: TGTGCCACCAGTGATAGTAGCGGGGGGGTTAATGAGCAGTTCTTC. This gives the protein CATSDSSGGVNEQFF.

This clonotype was seen more than once but under ten times. The chain carries TRBV10-3 and TRBJ1-1; D gene unclear. V lost 0 bases, J lost 10 bases, and 12 bases lay in between. Germline CDR1 and CDR2: ENHRY and SYGVKD. The CDR3 is 13 residues long. The CDR3 reads CAISESSGRGAFF. CDR3 nucleotide sequence: TGTGCCATCAGTGAGTCGAGCGGCCGGGGAGCTTTCTTT.

This clonotype was seen only a few times. The chain employs TRBV20-1 and TRBJ2-1; D is possibly TRBD1 (6 bases). This CDR3 has 12 amino acids. Trimming removed 6 bases at V and 6 bases at J, with 12 bases between. The germline V gene has CDR1 DFQATT and CDR2 SNEGSKA (reference sequence). The CDR3: CSAIQGANEQFF. Written as DNA, the CDR3 is TGCAGTGCCATACAGGGTGCCAATGAGCAGTTCTTC.

This clonotype was recorded at least ten times. The V gene is TRBV7-3, the J gene TRBJ2-5; no definite D call. The germline V gene encodes CDR1 SGHTA and CDR2 FQGTGA. Trimming cost V 1 base and J 0 bases, with 9 bases left between them. The CDR3 totals 15 residues. The CDR3 DNA follows: TGTGCCAGCAGCTTAAGTGGCAGGAACCAAGAGACCCAGTACTTC. It specifies CASSLSGRNQETQYF.

The chain employs TRBV20-1 and TRBJ2-7; 7 bases are a match to TRBD2. V was clipped by 2 bases and J by 3 bases; unmatched bases: 10. The CDR3 extends over 15 amino acids. In germline, CDR1 is DFQATT, CDR2 SNEGSKA (reference sequence). CDR3 sequence (DNA): TGCAGTGCTAGACTTGGGACTACAACCCTCTACGAGCAGTACTTC. It encodes CSARLGTTTLYEQYF.

This clonotype occurred many times. The CDR3 loop is CASSPPEGQASRNEQFF. CDR3 bases: TGTGCCAGCAGTCCCCCCGAGGGCCAAGCTAGCCGGAATGAGCAGTTCTTC. The gene calls are TRBV6-2 or TRBV6-3 and TRBJ2-1, with D perhaps TRBD2 (5 bases). This CDR3 is built from 17 residues. V lost 5 bases and J lost 7, with 24 bases in between. Looked up from germline, CDR1 is MNHEY and CDR2 is SVGEGT.

V usage is TRBV6-2 or TRBV6-3 and J usage is TRBJ1-1; D is uncertain. Per the germline V gene, CDR1 is MNHEY and CDR2 is SVGEGT. V lost 5 bases, J lost 1 base, and 11 bases lay in between. This CDR3 has 14 residues. CDR3 coding DNA: TGTGCCAGCAGTGAACCGCCAGAGAACACTGAAGCTTTCTTT. Encoded protein: CASSEPPENTEAFF.

This clonotype was observed many times. This chain joins TRBV7-2 and TRBJ1-3, with D tentatively TRBD1 (6 bases). The V end lost 2 bases, the J end lost 2 bases, and 10 bases lay between the germline ends. The CDR3 consists of 15 residues. Germline CDR1 reads SGHTA; CDR2 reads FQGNSA. CDR3 loop: CASSLLAGAGNTIYF. CDR3 coding DNA: TGTGCCAGCAGCTTACTTGCAGGGGCTGGAAACACCATATATTTT.

This clonotype was picked up a small number of times. The chain uses TRBV11-2 and TRBJ2-7; a weak D match, TRBD1 (6 bases). Trimming pared 8 bases from V and 2 bases from J, leaving 19 bases between. Germline CDR1 reads SGHAT; CDR2 reads FQNNGV. The CDR3 consists of 15 residues. The CDR3 DNA sequence: TGTGCCAGCCGGAGACCAGGGGTCGGGCCCTACGAGCAGTACTTC. It codes for CASRRPGVGPYEQYF.

This clonotype was seen a few times. The chain uses TRBV4-3 and TRBJ2-3; possibly TRBD2 for D (5 bases). The V end was cut by 6 bases, the J end by 2 bases, with 21 bases between. The CDR3 length is 17 residues. Germline values: CDR1 LGHNA, CDR2 YSLEER. The DNA for the CDR3 is TGCGCCAGCAGTCCGGAAGGGTGGCTAGCACTCACAGATACGCAGTATTTT. As protein: CASSPEGWLALTDTQYF.

This clonotype was counted a few times. This rearrangement joins TRBV18 to TRBJ1-2, with D hard to call. Germline V lookup: CDR1 KGHSH, CDR2 LQKENI. V lost 2 bases to trimming and J lost 0 bases, with 10 bases between them. This CDR3 contains 15 residues. CDR3 DNA: TGTGCCAGCTCACCATGGCAGCTCCCTAACTATGGCTACACCTTC. This encodes CASSPWQLPNYGYTF.

This clonotype was counted only a few times. Germline and junction disagree at one end, which may indicate a read error. The gene calls are TRBV4-1 and TRBJ1-2; D is undetermined. Germline assignment: CDR1 MGHRA and CDR2 YSYEKL. CDR3 length: 17 amino acids. The CDR3 DNA follows: TGTGCCAGCAGCCAAGATCTTCGGCAGTCGGCGATCTATGGCTACACCTTC. Encoded protein: CASSQDLRQSAIYGYTF.

A remark on this clonotype: Possible read error: a much larger clone is one base away. The rearrangement joins TRBV7-9 to TRBJ1-2; perhaps TRBD1 as D (5 bases). The CDR3 is made up of 17 amino acids. Germline V lookup: CDR1 SEHNR, CDR2 FQNEAQ (reference sequence). V lost 2 bases to trimming and J lost 0 bases, with 16 bases between them. The CDR3 nucleotides are TGTGCCAGCAGCTTAATTCTGGGGCAGGGATCTAACTATGGCTACACCTTC. Protein: CASSLILGQGSNYGYTF. Using reference TRBV7-9 and TRBJ1-2 for the parts outside the CDR3, the full variable domain is DTGVSQNPRHKITKRGQNVTFRCDPISEHNRLYWYRQTLGQGPEFLTYFQNEAQLEKSRLLSDRFSAERPKGSFSTLEIQRTEQGDSAMYLCASSLILGQGSNYGYTFGSGTRLTVV.

This clonotype showed up just a few times. The chain uses TRBV12-3 or TRBV12-4 and TRBJ2-3; 7 bases match TRBD1. This CDR3 is 14 amino acids long. Trimming cost V 6 bases and J 3 bases; bases outside gene matches: 6. CDR3 sequence (DNA): TGTGCCAGCAGGACAGGGTTTAGGACAGATACGCAGTATTTT. Residues: CASRTGFRTDTQYF.

This clonotype was found a few times. One end of the junction is discordant with germline, which a read error may explain. The V gene is TRBV27, the J gene TRBJ1-6, with D perhaps TRBD1 (5 bases). CDR1 and CDR2 from the germline V gene are MNHEY and SMNVEV (reference sequence). This CDR3 has 16 amino acids. This chain's CDR3 is CASSLSTGGDNSPPHF. The CDR3 region has the DNA TGTGCCAGCAGTTTATCAACCGGGGGGGATAATTCACCCCCCCACTTT.

This clonotype was observed a few times. The chain carries TRBV5-1 and TRBJ1-1; 7 bases fit TRBD1. J gave up 0 bases and V 0 bases, and 8 bases lay outside the gene matches. This CDR3 has 17 amino acids. The V gene's germline CDR1 is SGHRS and CDR2 YFSETQ. CDR3 nucleotides: TGCGCCAGCAGCTTGGACGTCTGGGGACAGCTGAACACTGAAGCTTTCTTT. Translation gives CASSLDVWGQLNTEAFF.

The chain carries TRBV7-3 and TRBJ2-1; the match to TRBD1 covers 7 bases. CDR1 is SGHTA, CDR2 FQGTGA, per germline. V shed 1 base, J shed 4 bases, and the junction held 7 bases outside the gene matches. The CDR3 contains 16 residues. The CDR3 here is CASSLIVRQGYNEQFF. The CDR3 region has the DNA TGTGCCAGCAGCTTAATAGTAAGACAGGGTTACAATGAGCAGTTCTTC. The full variable domain, in which reference TRBV7-3 and TRBJ2-1 provide the parts outside the CDR3, is GAGVSQTPSNKVTEKGKYVELRCDPISGHTALYWYRQSLGQGPEFLIYFQGTGAADDSGLPNDRFFAVRPEGSVSTLKIQRTERGDSAVYLCASSLIVRQGYNEQFFGPGTRLTVL.